This T cell receptor beta chain was recorded in a study of vaccination effects on CD4 cells after COVID-19. Overall study findings and caveats: Marked clonal contraction was seen in infection- and vaccine-induced clones late after vaccination.

A word on this clone: Its antigen is not identified.

Before any sequencing was done, the ViraFEST assay used viral peptide pools to expand antigen-specific CD4+ T cells. Cells that had been cultured for roughly 9 days were the source of isolated CD4+ T cells. Testing of the vaccine recipients showed negative nucleocapsid antibodies and no prior SARS-CoV-2 infection. A density of approximately 2.2 million PBMC per well was used; these cells were cultured with roughly 10 IU/ml IL-2 and approximately 10 ug/ml peptides. IL-2 medium took the place of half the medium on both days 3 and 7. Germline values: CDR1 SQVTM, CDR2 ANQGSEA. CDR3 length: 16 amino acids. After removal of 5 bases from V and 0 bases from J, the junction contained 8 bases not matched to a gene. Sequencing used immunoSEQ multiplex PCR; TCRdb keeps in-frame clones, though not all of them. The sample yields 73,000 or so clones, 78% seen once.

J is TRBJ1-3 and V is TRBV29-1; 9 bases align to TRBD1. The specimen comprised CD4+ T cells from PBMCs cultured with SARS-CoV-2 spike peptides, sampled before COVID-19 vaccination. The source is a human donor who received a COVID-19 vaccine. As DNA, the CDR3 is TGCAGCGTTCTAGGACAGGGGCCACACTCTGGAAACACCATATATTTT. Residues: CSVLGQGPHSGNTIYF.